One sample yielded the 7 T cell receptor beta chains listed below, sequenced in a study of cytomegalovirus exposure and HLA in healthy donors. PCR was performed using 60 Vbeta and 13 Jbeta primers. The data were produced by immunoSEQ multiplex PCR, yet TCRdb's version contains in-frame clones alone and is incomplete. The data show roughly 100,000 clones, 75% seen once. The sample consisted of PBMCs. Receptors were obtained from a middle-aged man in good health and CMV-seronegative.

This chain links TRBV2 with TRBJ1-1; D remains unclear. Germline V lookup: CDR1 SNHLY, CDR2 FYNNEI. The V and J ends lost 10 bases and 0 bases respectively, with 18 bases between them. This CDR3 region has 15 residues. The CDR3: CAKKPPAGMNTEAFF. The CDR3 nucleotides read TGTGCCAAGAAACCCCCCGCCGGGATGAACACTGAAGCTTTCTTT.

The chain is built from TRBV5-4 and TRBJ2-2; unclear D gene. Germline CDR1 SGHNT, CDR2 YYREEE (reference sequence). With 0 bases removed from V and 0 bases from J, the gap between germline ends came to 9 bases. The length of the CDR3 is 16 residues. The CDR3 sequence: CASSLAVSANTGELFF. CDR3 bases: TGTGCCAGCAGCTTGGCGGTCAGCGCGAACACCGGGGAGCTGTTTTTT.

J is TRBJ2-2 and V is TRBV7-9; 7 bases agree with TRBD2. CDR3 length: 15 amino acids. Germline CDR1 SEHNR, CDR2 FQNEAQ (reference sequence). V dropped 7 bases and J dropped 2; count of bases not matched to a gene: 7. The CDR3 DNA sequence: TGTGCCAGCAAGTTCCCGGGAGGAAACACCGGGGAGCTGTTTTTT. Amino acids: CASKFPGGNTGELFF.

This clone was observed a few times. The CDR3 nucleotides read TGTGCCAGCAGTTACGCTGAGGGGGCCCTCTATGGCTACACCTTC. Its protein product is CASSYAEGALYGYTF. The chain links TRBV6-5 to TRBJ1-2; 7 bases are shared with TRBD1. V was pared by 2 bases and J by 4 bases, with 7 bases of the junction left unmatched. This CDR3 has 15 residues. Germline V gene data show CDR1 as MNHEY and CDR2 as SVGAGI.

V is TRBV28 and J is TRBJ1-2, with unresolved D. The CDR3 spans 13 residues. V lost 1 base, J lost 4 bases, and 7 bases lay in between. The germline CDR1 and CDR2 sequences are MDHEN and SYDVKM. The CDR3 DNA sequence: TGTGCCAGCAGTTTATCGGGATCCTATGGCTACACCTTC. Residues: CASSLSGSYGYTF.

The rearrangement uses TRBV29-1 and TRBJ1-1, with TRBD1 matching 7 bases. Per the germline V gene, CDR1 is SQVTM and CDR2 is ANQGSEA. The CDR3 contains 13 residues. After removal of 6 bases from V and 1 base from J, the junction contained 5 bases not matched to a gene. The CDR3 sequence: CSVDRQGNTEAFF. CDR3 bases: TGCAGCGTGGACCGACAGGGGAACACTGAAGCTTTCTTT.

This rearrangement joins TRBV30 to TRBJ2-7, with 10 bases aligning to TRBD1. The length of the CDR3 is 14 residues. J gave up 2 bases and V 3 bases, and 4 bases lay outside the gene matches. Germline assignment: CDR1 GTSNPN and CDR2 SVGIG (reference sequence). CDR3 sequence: CAWSPGTGAYEQYF. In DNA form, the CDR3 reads TGTGCCTGGAGCCCCGGGACAGGGGCCTACGAGCAGTACTTC.